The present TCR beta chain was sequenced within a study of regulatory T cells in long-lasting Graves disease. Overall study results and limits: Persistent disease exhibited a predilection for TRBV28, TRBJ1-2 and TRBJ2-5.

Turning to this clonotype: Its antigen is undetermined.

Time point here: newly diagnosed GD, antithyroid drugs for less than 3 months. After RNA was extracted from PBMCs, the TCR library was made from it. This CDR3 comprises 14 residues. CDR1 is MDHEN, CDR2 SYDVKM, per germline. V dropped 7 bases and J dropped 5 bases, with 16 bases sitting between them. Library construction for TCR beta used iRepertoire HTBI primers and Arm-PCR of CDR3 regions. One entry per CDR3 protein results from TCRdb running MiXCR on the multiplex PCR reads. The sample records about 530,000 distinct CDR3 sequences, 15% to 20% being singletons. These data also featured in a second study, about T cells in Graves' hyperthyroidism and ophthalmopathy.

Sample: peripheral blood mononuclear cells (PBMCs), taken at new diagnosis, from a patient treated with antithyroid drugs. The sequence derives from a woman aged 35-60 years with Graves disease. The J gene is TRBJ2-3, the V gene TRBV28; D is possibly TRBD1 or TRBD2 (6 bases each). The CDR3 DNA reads TGTGCCAGCATCGACGGGGGCCCGAGAGATACGCAGTATTTT. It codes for CASIDGGPRDTQYF.